This entry lists 3 T cell receptor beta chains sequenced from one sample in a study of vaccination and CD4 T cells after COVID-19. Noted treatment: approximately nine-day PBMC culture with coronavirus spike peptide pools or control peptides (ViraFEST assay). These receptors have no known antigen. CD4+ T cells that had been cultured provided DNA sequenced with the Oncomine TCR Beta short-read assay. TCRdb fed the PCR reads into MiXCR, producing one record per CDR3 protein. The sample carries roughly 8,900 distinct CDR3 sequences, about 32% recorded once. Material: cultured CD4+ T cells from blood. These receptor sequences come from a human donor with COVID-19.

This clonotype was detected only a few times. The gene calls are TRBV6-2 or TRBV6-3 and TRBJ2-2; D could derive from TRBD1 or TRBD2 (6 bases each). The V and J ends lost 2 bases and 4 bases respectively, with 14 bases between them. Germline assignment: CDR1 MNHEY and CDR2 SVGEGT. This CDR3 contains 16 residues. CDR3 DNA: TGTGCCAGCAGTTACGAAGTAGGGGGGATCACCGGGGAGCTGTTTTTT. Protein sequence: CASSYEVGGITGELFF.

The chain links TRBV7-3 to TRBJ2-1, with 11 nucleotides matching TRBD1. The CDR3 is 13 residues long. Germline V gene sequence: CDR1 SGHTA, CDR2 FQGTGA. After removal of 5 bases from V and 14 bases from J, the junction contained 8 bases not matched to a gene. CDR3 sequence: CASSPTPGQGEFF. CDR3 DNA: TGTGCCAGCAGCCCAACACCGGGACAGGGGGAGTTCTTC.

The chain has TRBV5-1 and TRBJ1-2; 7 positions match TRBD1. Germline-derived CDR1 and CDR2 are SGHRS and YFSETQ. V was clipped by 0 bases and J by 8 bases; unmatched bases: 10. The CDR3 is 15 amino acids. The CDR3 here is CASSLDPGGLEGYTF. The CDR3 nucleotides are TGCGCCAGCAGCTTGGACCCAGGGGGGTTGGAGGGCTACACCTTC.